These 29 T cell receptor beta chains were sequenced from one sample in a study of shared T cell receptors in the human thymus. Measured with immunoSEQ multiplex PCR; TCRdb has only the in-frame clones, and not every one. This sample has approximately 580,000 clones, with around 78% found just once. This sample was also put to use in a study of human thymus T cells.

Sequencing was carried out using thymocytes. These receptors were taken from a boy less than two years old with a congenital heart defect.

The chain combines TRBV2 with TRBJ1-1; 7 positions match TRBD1. The germline V gene has CDR1 SNHLY and CDR2 FYNNEI. The CDR3 loop spans 13 amino acids. With 2 bases clipped from V and 7 bases from J, the junction kept 4 bases outside the gene matches. The CDR3 nucleotides are TGTGCCAGCAGTGAACCCCAGGGGGATGAAGCTTTCTTT. Its protein product is CASSEPQGDEAFF.

The J gene is TRBJ2-3, the V gene TRBV7-2; 8 bases agree with TRBD1. The V gene end was trimmed by 1 base and the J gene end by 6 bases; junction bases not matched to a gene: 0. CDR3 length: 13 amino acids. Germline values: CDR1 SGHTA, CDR2 FQGNSA. CDR3: CASSLDRGDTQYF. The CDR3 DNA sequence: TGTGCCAGCAGCTTAGACAGGGGGGATACGCAGTATTTT.

The chain recombines TRBV27 with TRBJ2-2; 8 bases match TRBD1. There are 16 residues in the CDR3. With V trimmed by 2 bases and J by 5 bases, 7 bases remained unmatched. The V gene's germline CDR1 is MNHEY and CDR2 SMNVEV (reference sequence). This CDR3 is CASSLRQGALTGELFF. CDR3 DNA sequence: TGTGCCAGCAGTTTAAGGCAGGGGGCATTGACCGGGGAGCTGTTTTTT.

The chain links TRBV30 to TRBJ1-4; 7 bases are shared with TRBD1. CDR3 size: 15 residues. Germline V gene lookup returns CDR1 GTSNPN and CDR2 SVGIG (reference sequence). J lost 2 bases, V lost 2 bases, and 5 bases had no gene match. The CDR3: CAWSNRGPTNEKLFF. CDR3 sequence (DNA): TGTGCCTGGAGTAACAGGGGACCGACTAATGAAAAACTGTTTTTT. The full variable domain, with the rest looked up from reference TRBV30 and TRBJ1-4, is SQTIHQWPATLVQPVGSPLSLECTVEGTSNPNLYWYRQAAGRGLQLLFYSVGIGQISSEVPQNLSASRPQDRQFILSSKKLLLSDSGFYLCAWSNRGPTNEKLFFGSGTQLSVL.

J is TRBJ2-7 and V is TRBV19, with TRBD2 as a possible D gene (7 bases). Germline assignment: CDR1 LNHDA and CDR2 SQIVND (reference sequence). This CDR3 region has 17 residues. Trimming cost V 4 bases and J 3 bases, with 22 bases left between them. The CDR3 nucleotides read TGTGCCAGTAGTAAGGGGGGGGCGCTAGAGGGAATCTACGAGCAGTACTTC. Translated, it gives CASSKGGALEGIYEQYF.

This clone was recorded only once. The chain recombines TRBV11-3 with TRBJ2-2, with 8 bases that match TRBD1. In germline, CDR1 is SGHNT, CDR2 YENEEA. This CDR3 has 17 residues. V shed 1 base, J shed 8 bases, and the junction held 12 bases outside the gene matches. DNA for the CDR3: TGTGCCAGCAGCTTAGTAGAGGGACAGGAGAAGCGTGGGGAGCTGTTTTTT. It specifies CASSLVEGQEKRGELFF.

The chain carries TRBV11-2 and TRBJ2-7; 7 nucleotides align to TRBD2. The CDR3 covers 15 residues. V dropped 5 bases and J dropped 1; count of bases not matched to a gene: 8. Germline lookup yields CDR1 SGHAT and CDR2 FQNNGV. CDR3 DNA sequence: TGTGCCAGCAGCCCCCCACTAGCGCGTTCCTACGAGCAGTACTTC. It translates to CASSPPLARSYEQYF.

The V gene is TRBV6-1, the J gene TRBJ2-7; maybe TRBD1 (6 bases). This CDR3 contains 18 residues. V dropped 3 bases and J dropped 1 base, with 22 bases sitting between them. CDR1 MNHNS and CDR2 SASEGT come from the germline V gene. The CDR3 DNA reads TGTGCCAGCAGTGACCCGGGTATAGACTCAGGGGAGTCCTACGAGCAGTACTTC. Its protein product is CASSDPGIDSGESYEQYF.

The chain employs TRBV4-1 and TRBJ2-2; tentative D call: TRBD2 (6 bases). The CDR3 contains 17 residues. Per germline, CDR1 MGHRA and CDR2 YSYEKL. Trimming removed 1 base at V and 1 base at J, with 13 bases between. This CDR3 reads CASSQGNSGENTGELFF. DNA for the CDR3: TGCGCCAGCAGCCAAGGGAATAGCGGAGAGAACACCGGGGAGCTGTTTTTT.

This clone was recorded a few times. The chain employs TRBV30 and TRBJ2-6, with D perhaps TRBD2 (5 bases). V lost 0 bases and J 2 bases, leaving 14 bases between the germline ends. Germline CDR1 is GTSNPN and CDR2 is SVGIG (reference sequence). This CDR3 has 17 amino acids. This chain's CDR3 is CAWSVLEGSAGANVLTF. CDR3 DNA sequence: TGTGCCTGGAGTGTACTAGAAGGGTCTGCTGGGGCCAACGTCCTGACTTTC. The variable domain in full, completed from reference TRBV30 and TRBJ2-6, reads SQTIHQWPATLVQPVGSPLSLECTVEGTSNPNLYWYRQAAGRGLQLLFYSVGIGQISSEVPQNLSASRPQDRQFILSSKKLLLSDSGFYLCAWSVLEGSAGANVLTFGAGSRLTVL.

This clone has a single count. The chain employs TRBV14 and TRBJ2-7; 8 bases line up with TRBD1. This CDR3 comprises 19 residues. CDR1 is SGHDN, CDR2 FVKESK, per germline. V lost 2 bases, J lost 3 bases, and 18 bases stayed unmatched. CDR3 sequence: CASSQRAQVAGTGGYEQYF. In DNA, the CDR3 is TGTGCCAGCAGCCAAAGGGCACAGGTAGCCGGGACAGGTGGCTACGAGCAGTACTTC.

This clone occurred a few times. The chain combines TRBV4-3 with TRBJ2-1; TRBD2 aligns across 9 bases. The V gene's germline CDR1 is LGHNA and CDR2 YSLEER. With V trimmed by 0 bases and J by 5 bases, 5 bases remained unmatched. The CDR3 consists of 16 residues. The CDR3 bases are TGCGCCAGCAGCCAAGAGGTCCTAGCGGGAAACAATGAGCAGTTCTTC. Translation gives CASSQEVLAGNNEQFF.

The chain has TRBV6-5 and TRBJ1-4; D unresolved. V was shortened by 2 bases and J by 0 bases, with 10 bases between the two germline ends. There are 16 residues in the CDR3. CDR1 is MNHEY, CDR2 SVGAGI, per germline. The CDR3 here is CASSYPPGATNEKLFF. In DNA, the CDR3 is TGTGCCAGCAGTTACCCCCCCGGGGCAACTAATGAAAAACTGTTTTTT.

The chain uses TRBV12-5 and TRBJ1-4, with 11 bases aligning to TRBD1. Germline V gene data show CDR1 as LGHNT and CDR2 as FRNRAP. Trimming took 3 bases from V and 3 from J; bases not matched to a gene: 3. CDR3 length: 16 residues. CDR3 sequence (DNA): TGTGCTAGTGGTTTCGGACAGGGGGCGGCTAATGAAAAACTGTTTTTT. This gives the protein CASGFGQGAANEKLFF.

This clone was observed a single time. The chain uses TRBV5-4 and TRBJ2-5; 10 bases align to TRBD2. The CDR3 runs to 16 residues. V gave up 4 bases and J gave up 1 base; unmatched junction bases: 7. Germline CDR1 SGHNT, CDR2 YYREEE (reference sequence). Here the CDR3 reads CASSTDLAGVQETQYF. CDR3 in DNA: TGTGCCAGCAGCACCGACCTAGCGGGGGTCCAAGAGACCCAGTACTTC.

This chain joins TRBV28 and TRBJ2-5, with a tentative D call TRBD2 (7 bases). Trimming pared 6 bases from V and 4 bases from J, leaving 21 bases between. CDR3 size: 16 residues. Germline V gives CDR1 MDHEN, CDR2 SYDVKM. The DNA of the CDR3 is TGTGCCAGCAGCAATAATAAGGGGGGGAACTCAGAGACCCAGTACTTC. This gives the protein CASSNNKGGNSETQYF.

V gene TRBV5-6 combines with J gene TRBJ2-1; D ambiguous. Per the germline V gene, CDR1 is SGHDT and CDR2 is YYEEEE. There are 14 residues in the CDR3. The V end was cut by 1 base, the J end by 6 bases, with 11 bases between. The CDR3 nucleotides are TGTGCCAGCAGCTTGCAAGACTGGCCCAATGAGCAGTTCTTC. Translation: CASSLQDWPNEQFF.

The chain uses TRBV28 and TRBJ2-7; 13 positions agree with TRBD2. CDR1 is MDHEN and CDR2 is SYDVKM in the germline V gene. With 3 bases clipped from V and 0 bases from J, the junction kept 5 bases outside the gene matches. The CDR3 is made up of 17 amino acids. In nucleotides, the CDR3 is TGTGCCAGCAGTTTTGGACTAGCGGGGGTGAGCTCCTACGAGCAGTACTTC. Residues: CASSFGLAGVSSYEQYF.

This clone is a singleton in its sample. The chain joins TRBV15 to TRBJ1-2, with 7 bases that match TRBD1. The CDR3 length is 15 residues. Germline V gene sequence: CDR1 LNHNV, CDR2 YYDKDF (reference sequence). V was pared by 1 base and J by 8 bases, with 10 bases of the junction left unmatched. DNA for the CDR3: TGTGCCACCAGCAGAGCTGGGACAGCGACATGGGGCTACACCTTC. It translates to CATSRAGTATWGYTF.

The chain couples TRBV14 to TRBJ2-2, with unresolved D. V was cut by 0 bases and J by 7 bases, with 12 bases left in between. The germline CDR1 and CDR2 sequences are SGHDN and FVKESK. The CDR3 has 15 amino acids. This CDR3 is CASSQDRLVSGELFF. The CDR3 DNA reads TGTGCCAGCAGCCAAGATCGGCTAGTCAGCGGGGAGCTGTTTTTT.

This clone was counted only a few times. V and J are TRBV6-1 and TRBJ2-1, with 12 bases that match TRBD2. Germline assignment: CDR1 MNHNS and CDR2 SASEGT. V was clipped by 6 bases and J by 6 bases; unmatched bases: 6. This CDR3 comprises 15 residues. The chain's CDR3 is CASRLRTSGANEQFF. The DNA for the CDR3 is TGTGCCAGCAGACTAAGGACTAGCGGGGCCAATGAGCAGTTCTTC.

The J gene is TRBJ1-1, the V gene TRBV6-1; no definite D call. This CDR3 contains 14 residues. Per germline, CDR1 MNHNS and CDR2 SASEGT. The V gene lost 6 bases and the J gene lost 6 bases, with 17 bases spanning the gap. CDR3 loop: CASRFGGEVAEAFF. The CDR3 bases are TGTGCCAGCAGGTTTGGCGGCGAGGTGGCTGAAGCTTTCTTT.

V gene TRBV29-1 combines with J gene TRBJ2-5, with D perhaps matching TRBD1 (6 bases). V was pared by 3 bases and J by 5 bases, with 13 bases between. The germline gives CDR1 SQVTM, CDR2 ANQGSEA. The CDR3 is 13 amino acids. The CDR3 sequence is CSVEEGGRETQYF. For the CDR3, the DNA is TGCAGCGTTGAGGAAGGGGGAAGGGAGACCCAGTACTTC.

The J gene is TRBJ1-1, the V gene TRBV27; tentatively, D is TRBD1 (5 bases). The length of the CDR3 is 14 residues. V lost 5 bases and J 3 bases, leaving 13 bases between the germline ends. Germline V gene lookup returns CDR1 MNHEY and CDR2 SMNVEV (reference sequence). In DNA, the CDR3 is TGTGCCAGCAGTCCCCTCAAGGGGCACACTGAAGCTTTCTTT. Protein sequence: CASSPLKGHTEAFF.

V is TRBV6-6 and J is TRBJ1-1; 7 bases agree with TRBD1. The germline V gene encodes CDR1 MNHNY and CDR2 SVGAGI (reference sequence). The CDR3 is 14 amino acids. With 6 bases clipped from V and 1 base from J, the junction kept 5 bases outside the gene matches. CDR3 protein: CASSPGQANTEAFF. DNA of the CDR3: TGTGCCAGCAGCCCCGGACAGGCGAACACTGAAGCTTTCTTT.

The V gene is TRBV6-5, the J gene TRBJ2-7, with D uncertain. CDR1 and CDR2 from the germline V gene are MNHEY and SVGAGI. V was trimmed by 0 bases and J by 0 bases, leaving 12 bases between them. The CDR3 extends over 16 amino acids. The CDR3: CASSYSVREPSYEQYF. The CDR3 region has the DNA TGTGCCAGCAGTTACTCGGTGCGAGAGCCCTCCTACGAGCAGTACTTC.

V usage is TRBV2 and J usage is TRBJ1-5; D perhaps matches TRBD1 (6 bases). V was clipped by 3 bases and J by 3 bases, with 30 bases between them. CDR3 size: 21 residues. Germline CDR1 is SNHLY and CDR2 is FYNNEI. CDR3 protein: CASSDQNQPGVDSEFNQPQHF. CDR3 in DNA: TGTGCCAGCAGTGATCAAAACCAACCGGGTGTGGACAGTGAGTTCAATCAGCCCCAGCATTTT.

V usage is TRBV28 and J usage is TRBJ1-5, with TRBD1 matching over 8 bases. Per germline, CDR1 MDHEN and CDR2 SYDVKM. The V and J ends lost 6 bases and 4 bases, in that order; junction bases with no gene match: 8. CDR3 length equals 15 residues. This CDR3 is CASSLRQGRNQPQHF. In nucleotides, the CDR3 is TGTGCCAGCAGCTTAAGACAGGGGAGAAATCAGCCCCAGCATTTT. Full variable domain (rest looked up from reference TRBV28 and TRBJ1-5): DVKVTQSSRYLVKRTGEKVFLECVQDMDHENMFWYRQDPGLGLRLIYFSYDVKMKEKGDIPEGYSVSREKKERFSLILESASTNQTSMYLCASSLRQGRNQPQHFGDGTRLSIL.

CDR3 nucleotides: TGCGCCAGCAGCCTAAACCCCCGGGACAGGGAACCGGCTAATGAAAAACTGTTTTTT. Translated, it gives CASSLNPRDREPANEKLFF. The rearrangement joins TRBV5-1 to TRBJ1-4; 9 bases are shared with TRBD1. Germline lookup yields CDR1 SGHRS and CDR2 YFSETQ. This CDR3 is 19 amino acids long. V lost 4 bases to trimming and J lost 3 bases; unmatched junction nucleotides: 16.